Listed below are T cell receptor beta chains from one sample, sequenced in a study of T cell responses to AZD1222 COVID-19 vaccine. Sequencing was performed with immunoSEQ multiplex PCR; in TCRdb, only in-frame clones are kept and a portion is missing. This sample has around 100,000 clones; about 83% occur once, and the top ten carry less than 20%. The specimen was peripheral blood, collected on day 0 of AZD1222 vaccination. Receptors originate from an adult in good health. Both conserved end residues are part of each CDR3. Each record gives: V gene, clone size, J gene, D gene, CDR3 DNA, CDR3 protein. A D gene is named only where the DNA matches it firmly. For some rows the clone size is stated as once, few or many, or as a class when expanded; others skip it.

TRBV20-1,NA,TRBJ2-1,NA,TGCAGATTATCGGGCGAGCAGTTCTTC,CRLSGEQFF
TRBV5-1,NA,TRBJ2-1,NA,TGCGCCAGCAGCTTGGCGGCGGACATGATCGTTGAGCAGTTCTTC,CASSLAADMIVEQFF
TRBV5-4,NA,TRBJ1-1,TRBD1,TGTGCCAGCAGCAGAGGGACAGGGGAAATCACTGAAGCTTTCTTT,CASSRGTGEITEAFF
TRBV30,NA,TRBJ1-4,NA,TGTGCCTGGAGCGCGACGGAGGTGAATGAAAAACTGTTTTTT,CAWSATEVNEKLFF
TRBV19,NA,TRBJ1-2,NA,TGTGCCAGTAGTGGGATCCTTCACCCGTATGGCTACACCTTC,CASSGILHPYGYTF
TRBV7-9,NA,TRBJ2-3,TRBD2,TGTGCCAGCAGCCCGACTAGCGGAGAAGGAGATACGCAGTATTTT,CASSPTSGEGDTQYF
TRBV27,NA,TRBJ1-2,TRBD1,TGTGCCAGCAGTTTCAACCCTTCGACAGGGGGCACGTATGGCTACACCTTC,CASSFNPSTGGTYGYTF
TRBV6-6,NA,TRBJ2-1,NA,TGTGCCAGCAAAGGCCTTCGGGAGGAGCAGTTCTTC,CASKGLREEQFF
TRBV11-3,NA,TRBJ2-7,NA,TGTGCCAGCAGCCCTAATACCGGACACGGCGAGCAGTACTTC,CASSPNTGHGEQYF
TRBV28,NA,TRBJ1-2,NA,TGTGCCAGCACCTCACCCCCCAGGGCGACCTATGGCTACACCTTC,CASTSPPRATYGYTF
TRBV6-4,once,TRBJ2-3,TRBD2,TGTGCCAGCAGTAGGACAAACCTAGCGGTGTATACGCAGTATTTT,CASSRTNLAVYTQYF
TRBV6-5,NA,TRBJ1-1,NA,TGTGCCAGCAGTAATCGACGGAACACTGAAGCTTTCTTT,CASSNRRNTEAFF
TRBV11-2,NA,TRBJ2-2,TRBD2,TGTGCCAGCAGCTTATTTGGGCTAGCGGGGGGCCCGAACACCGGGGAGCTGTTTTTT,CASSLFGLAGGPNTGELFF
TRBV4-1,NA,TRBJ2-2,NA,TGCGCCAGCAGCCTGGAAAGGGTGCCCACCGGGGAGCTGTTTTTT,CASSLERVPTGELFF
TRBV6-1,NA,TRBJ1-5,NA,TGTGCCAGCAGTGGGGGCCGGGAGGGATTTAATCAGCCCCAGCATTTT,CASSGGREGFNQPQHF
TRBV6-5,NA,TRBJ2-7,TRBD2,TGTGCCAGCAGCTCGACTAGCGGGCTGGGGTACGAGCAGTACTTC,CASSSTSGLGYEQYF
TRBV6-5,once,TRBJ2-1,NA,TGTGCCAGCAGCCCGGCGGGATATCAAAATGAGCAGTTCTTC,CASSPAGYQNEQFF
TRBV4-1,once,TRBJ2-7,NA,TGCGCCAGCAGCCAAACCTCAGGATGGGAGCAGTACTTC,CASSQTSGWEQYF
TRBV6-4,few,TRBJ2-1,TRBD2,TGTGCCAGCAGTGACGGGACTAGCAATGAGCAGTTCTTC,CASSDGTSNEQFF
TRBV5-1,NA,TRBJ2-3,NA,TGCGCCAGCAGCATAGACAGCACAGATACGCAGTATTTT,CASSIDSTDTQYF
TRBV7-9,NA,TRBJ2-1,NA,TGTGCCAGCAGTCACGACGACGGTAGCTCCTACAATGAGCAGTTCTTC,CASSHDDGSSYNEQFF
TRBV6-4,NA,TRBJ1-2,TRBD1,TGTGCCAGCAGGGCGACAGGGGGAGGTGGCTACACCTTC,CASRATGGGGYTF
TRBV3-1/TRBV3-2,NA,TRBJ1-4,NA,TGTGCCAGCAGCCAAGATCCGGGTGCAACTAATGAAAAACTGTTTTTT,CASSQDPGATNEKLFF
TRBV27,NA,TRBJ1-2,NA,TGTGCCAGCAGTCGAGTCGTCGGCGCCAGTTCTACTGGCTACACCTTC,CASSRVVGASSTGYTF
TRBV23-1,NA,TRBJ2-7,NA,TGCGCCAGCAGTTCCCCAGTCCGAACTTCCTACGAGCAGTACTTC,CASSSPVRTSYEQYF
TRBV5-1,NA,TRBJ1-1,TRBD1,TGCGCCAGCAGCTTTGGGGACAGGGGCCTGACTGAAGCTTTCTTT,CASSFGDRGLTEAFF
TRBV19,once,TRBJ1-1,NA,TGTGCCAGTAGTATTAATTGGGCCGTGGACACTGAAGCTTTCTTT,CASSINWAVDTEAFF
TRBV3-1/TRBV3-2,NA,TRBJ1-2,TRBD1,TGTGCCAGCAGCCTGAGGGACAGGGGATTGGTTTATGGCTACACCTTC,CASSLRDRGLVYGYTF
TRBV11-3,NA,TRBJ2-2,NA,TGTGCCAGCAGCTTCTCGCAGAGGGCTGGCACTGGGGAGCTGTTTTTT,CASSFSQRAGTGELFF
TRBV7-2,NA,TRBJ1-1,NA,TGTGCCAGCAGCTTAGAAGGGTTTCTCACTGAAGCTTTCTTT,CASSLEGFLTEAFF
TRBV6-2/TRBV6-3,NA,TRBJ2-3,NA,TGTGCCAGCAGTTACTCGATGTCAGATACGCAGTATTTT,CASSYSMSDTQYF
TRBV2,NA,TRBJ1-1,NA,TGTGCCAGCAGTAAACTGGGGACTGAAGCTTTCTTT,CASSKLGTEAFF
TRBV9,NA,TRBJ1-5,NA,TGTGCCAGCAGCGCGGGCGGGGGCAGGAATCAGCCCCAGCATTTT,CASSAGGGRNQPQHF
TRBV7-2,NA,TRBJ1-4,TRBD1,TGTGCCAGCAGTTATGGACAGGGGGCTAGTGAAAAACTGTTTTTT,CASSYGQGASEKLFF
TRBV15,NA,TRBJ2-5,NA,TGTGCCACCAGCAGGGGTCAAGGGGTAGAGACCCAGTACTTC,CATSRGQGVETQYF
TRBV5-4,NA,TRBJ2-7,NA,TGTGCCAGCAGCTTGAGGCAGGGGAAATCCTACGAGCAGTACTTC,CASSLRQGKSYEQYF
TRBV28,NA,TRBJ2-1,NA,TGTGCCAGCAGTTTAAGGACGGAGAATGAGCAGTTCTTC,CASSLRTENEQFF
TRBV25-1,NA,TRBJ1-3,NA,TGTGCCAGCAGTGTCAACTCTGGAAACACCATATATTTT,CASSVNSGNTIYF
TRBV27,NA,TRBJ1-2,TRBD1,TGTGCCAGCAGTTCGGGACAGGGTCATTTTCTTCGTGGCTACACCTTC,CASSSGQGHFLRGYTF
TRBV3-1/TRBV3-2,NA,TRBJ1-3,TRBD1,TGTGCCAGCAGCCCACGGAGCCCGACAGGGCCTGTCTCTGGAAACACCATATATTTT,CASSPRSPTGPVSGNTIYF
TRBV2,NA,TRBJ1-4,NA,TGTGCCAGCACCCCGGGCGCAAACGCTAATGAAAAACTGTTTTTT,CASTPGANANEKLFF
TRBV10-3,few,TRBJ2-5,NA,TGTGCCACCCGAACAGTTATACAAGAGACCCAGTACTTC,CATRTVIQETQYF
TRBV11-2,few,TRBJ2-7,TRBD2,TGTGCCAGCAGCTTAGCAGCGGGAGTTACTTACGAGCAGTACTTC,CASSLAAGVTYEQYF
TRBV11-3,NA,TRBJ2-4,TRBD1,TGTGCCAGCAGCCTCCGTGGGGGACAGGGGTCCAAAAACATTCAGTACTTC,CASSLRGGQGSKNIQYF
TRBV7-8,NA,TRBJ2-7,TRBD2,TGTGCCAGCCGCGGGGGTCCCCAAAGGGACGAGCAGTACTTC,CASRGGPQRDEQYF
TRBV7-9,NA,TRBJ1-5,NA,TGTGCCAGCAGCTCCGGGGGGTATAGCAATCAGCCCCAGCATTTT,CASSSGGYSNQPQHF
TRBV4-1,NA,TRBJ2-2,NA,TGCGCCAGCAGCCAAGATACTAGTAGTAACACCGGGGAGCTGTTTTTT,CASSQDTSSNTGELFF
TRBV18,NA,TRBJ1-3,TRBD1,TGTGCCAGCTCACGAGACAGGGATGGAAACACCATATATTTT,CASSRDRDGNTIYF
TRBV2,NA,TRBJ1-1,NA,TGTGCCACTGCCATGAACACTGAAGCTTTCTTT,CATAMNTEAFF